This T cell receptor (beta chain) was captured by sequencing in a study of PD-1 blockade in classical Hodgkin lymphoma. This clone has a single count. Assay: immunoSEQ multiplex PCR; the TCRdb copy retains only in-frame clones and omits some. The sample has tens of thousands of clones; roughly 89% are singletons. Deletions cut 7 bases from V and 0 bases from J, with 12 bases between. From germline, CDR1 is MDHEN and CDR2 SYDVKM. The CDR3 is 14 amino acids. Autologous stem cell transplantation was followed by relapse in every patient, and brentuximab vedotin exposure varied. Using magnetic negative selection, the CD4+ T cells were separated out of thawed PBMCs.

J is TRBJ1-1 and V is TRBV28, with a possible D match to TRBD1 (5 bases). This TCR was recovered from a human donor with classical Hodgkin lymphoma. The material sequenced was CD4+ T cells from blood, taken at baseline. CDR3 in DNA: TGTGCCAGCACCCCGGGACGGCTGAACACTGAAGCTTTCTTT. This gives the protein CASTPGRLNTEAFF. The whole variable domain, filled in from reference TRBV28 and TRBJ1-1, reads DVKVTQSSRYLVKRTGEKVFLECVQDMDHENMFWYRQDPGLGLRLIYFSYDVKMKEKGDIPEGYSVSREKKERFSLILESASTNQTSMYLCASTPGRLNTEAFFGQGTRLTVV.